The clone carrying this T cell receptor (beta chain) was counted a few times. This sample stems from a study of T cell repertoires in cytomegalovirus infection. Each CDR3 protein is one row after TCRdb ran MiXCR on the reads. The table includes about 600,000 distinct CDR3 sequences, more than 20% detected once. The V gene's germline CDR1 is ENHRY and CDR2 SYGVKD. The CDR3 length is 16 residues. V gave up 7 bases and J gave up 1 base; unmatched junction bases: 10. This receptor was identified in a human donor in good health (CMV status not recorded). Some clones in this sample may be carry-over from other donors' samples. Input material: CD8+ T cells from PBMCs. The rearrangement uses TRBV10-3 and TRBJ2-3, with 8 bases lining up with TRBD2. Here the CDR3 DNA reads TGTGCCATCACCGTCAGGGATAGCGGGGGCACAGATACGCAGTATTTT. Translating it yields CAITVRDSGGTDTQYF.